The 31 T cell receptor beta chains below were found in one sample sequenced in a study of T-cell memory formation after mild COVID-19 (dated by TCRdb to the early 2020s). The library was generated by 5' RACE. Instrument on record: Illumina NovaSeq 6000. The public reads were run again by TCRdb, first through fastp at Q25 and then through MiXCR, and only productive beta chains were kept. Every distinct CDR3 protein forms one entry, paired with its most common genes and DNA. A total of around 340,000 distinct CDR3 sequences appear in this sample, 15% to 20% of them only once. Under 25% of the sample lies in the top ten. Sequencing was done on a sample of PBMCs or a T cell subset sorted from them (not recorded which). Receptors originate from a man aged 18 to 29 who had mild COVID-19 (a few samples of this study predate the infection). The sample titles of this study are shuffled in the database, so cell type and time point are left out; the donor was told from shared clones.

This clonotype came up a few times. CDR3 DNA: TGTGCCAGCAGTCAGACAGGGGGCAATGAGCAGTTCTTC. This encodes CASSQTGGNEQFF. The chain carries TRBV12-3 or TRBV12-4 and TRBJ2-1; TRBD1 matches at 9 bases. The V gene end was trimmed by 5 bases and the J gene end by 6 bases; junction bases not matched to a gene: 2. The CDR3 consists of 13 residues.

In this sample, this clonotype turned up many times. The chain carries TRBV6-2 or TRBV6-3 and TRBJ2-1; maybe TRBD2 (6 bases). The CDR3 runs to 11 residues. Trimming stripped 7 bases from V and 10 bases from J, with 11 bases between. Germline V gives CDR1 MNHEY, CDR2 SVGEGT. Written as DNA, the CDR3 is TGTGCCAGCAACGGGGGAGTCGAGCAGTTCTTC. It encodes CASNGGVEQFF.

The chain links TRBV29-1 to TRBJ2-3; TRBD1 aligns across 7 bases. The germline V gene has CDR1 SQVTM and CDR2 ANQGSEA. The CDR3 is made up of 13 amino acids. Unmatched junction bases numbered 7, after V lost 4 bases and J lost 6 bases. CDR3 nucleotides: TGCAGCGTTGTGCCCCCGGGACAGGATACGCAGTATTTT. Its protein is CSVVPPGQDTQYF.

The CDR3 region has the DNA TGCGCCAGCAGCCAAGAATGGGGGGTCGGTGAAAAACTGTTTTTT. It translates to CASSQEWGVGEKLFF. V usage is TRBV4-1 and J usage is TRBJ1-4, with D perhaps TRBD1 (5 bases). The CDR3 has 15 residues. The V and J ends lost 0 bases and 7 bases respectively, with 12 bases between them. Germline V gives CDR1 MGHRA, CDR2 YSYEKL.

This clonotype was counted a few times. V usage is TRBV4-1 and J usage is TRBJ2-5, with 12 bases aligning to TRBD1. Germline trimming cut 0 bases from V and 9 bases from J; bases unmatched to any gene: 11. The germline CDR1 and CDR2 sequences are MGHRA and YSYEKL. The CDR3 extends over 17 amino acids. In DNA, the CDR3 is TGCGCCAGCAGCCAAGATGGGGGGGACAGGGGGCAATCGGCCCAGTACTTC. It is translated as CASSQDGGDRGQSAQYF.

This sequence joins TRBV12-3 or TRBV12-4 and TRBJ1-4; D might be TRBD1 (6 bases). This CDR3 is 13 amino acids long. V was cut by 8 bases and J by 14 bases, with 21 bases left in between. The CDR3 loop is CASGGRGPTYLFF. The DNA of the CDR3 is TGTGCCAGCGGAGGCAGGGGCCCAACCTACCTGTTTTTT.

The gene calls are TRBV5-1 and TRBJ2-7; TRBD1 aligns across 8 bases. The CDR3 spans 14 residues. CDR1 and CDR2 (germline): SGHRS, YFSETQ. V was clipped by 4 bases and J by 6 bases; unmatched bases: 9. The CDR3 nucleotides are TGCGCCAGCAGCCTAGGCCCCACAGGGGGCGAGCAGTACTTC. Its translation: CASSLGPTGGEQYF.

This clonotype was seen many times. The chain combines TRBV5-1 with TRBJ2-2, with 7 bases fitting TRBD1. This CDR3 has 15 amino acids. The germline V gene encodes CDR1 SGHRS and CDR2 YFSETQ. V lost 0 bases, J lost 4 bases, and 3 bases stayed unmatched. The CDR3 sequence: CASSLDGQATGELFF. CDR3 DNA sequence: TGCGCCAGCAGCTTGGACGGACAGGCCACCGGGGAGCTGTTTTTT. Looking up the rest from reference TRBV5-1 and TRBJ2-2 gives the full variable domain: KAGVTQTPRYLIKTRGQQVTLSCSPISGHRSVSWYQQTPGQGLQFLFEYFSETQRNKGNFPGRFSGRQFSNSRSEMNVSTLELGDSALYLCASSLDGQATGELFFGEGSRLTVL.

This clonotype was seen ten or more times. The gene calls are TRBV2 and TRBJ2-3; D gene unclear. V shed 8 bases and J shed 7 bases, with 13 bases lying between them. Germline CDR1 SNHLY, CDR2 FYNNEI. The CDR3 length is 12 residues. CDR3 region: CASSPELNTQYF. The CDR3 DNA reads as TGTGCCAGCTCCCCCGAACTGAATACGCAGTATTTT. The full variable domain, its missing parts supplied by reference TRBV2 and TRBJ2-3, is EPEVTQTPSHQVTQMGQEVILRCVPISNHLYFYWYRQILGQKVEFLVSFYNNEISEKSEIFDDQFSVERPDGSNFTLKIRSTKLEDSAMYFCASSPELNTQYFGPGTRLTVL.

The genes are TRBV6-5 and TRBJ1-1; D perhaps matches TRBD1 (5 bases). The CDR3 runs to 14 residues. The V and J ends lost 7 bases and 4 bases respectively, with 16 bases between them. The germline V gene encodes CDR1 MNHEY and CDR2 SVGAGI. The DNA for the CDR3 is TGTGCCAGCAATTGGCAGGGTGGTGGCACTGAAGCTTTCTTT. Amino acid sequence: CASNWQGGGTEAFF.

The chain couples TRBV6-5 to TRBJ2-3; the match to TRBD2 covers 11 bases. Germline loops: CDR1 MNHEY, CDR2 SVGAGI. The CDR3 runs 18 residues. V was clipped by 4 bases and J by 4 bases; unmatched bases: 13. CDR3 residues: CASSSPTPLAGGADTQYF. The CDR3 region has the DNA TGTGCCAGCAGTTCCCCAACCCCTCTAGCGGGGGGAGCAGATACGCAGTATTTT.

The gene calls are TRBV3-1 and TRBJ2-3; D is unresolved. Germline V gives CDR1 LGHDT, CDR2 YNNKEL (reference sequence). The CDR3 is 13 amino acids. V shed 4 bases and J shed 6 bases, with 11 bases lying between them. The CDR3 protein is CASSRLEWDTQYF. The CDR3 nucleotides are TGTGCCAGCAGCCGCCTCGAGTGGGATACGCAGTATTTT.

This chain connects TRBV7-3 to TRBJ2-1; D remains unclear. This CDR3 region has 10 residues. The V gene lost 1 base and the J gene lost 9 bases, with 1 base spanning the gap. Germline V gives CDR1 SGHTA, CDR2 FQGTGA. The CDR3 spells CASSLSEQFF. The CDR3, as DNA: TGTGCCAGCAGCTTAAGTGAGCAGTTCTTC.

This clonotype came up a few times. The genes are TRBV6-2 or TRBV6-3 and TRBJ2-2; the D is unclear. Germline-derived CDR1 and CDR2 are MNHEY and SVGEGT. V shed 0 bases and J shed 1 base, with 6 bases lying between them. CDR3 size: 15 residues. CDR3 residues: CASSYSMRNTGELFF. The CDR3, as DNA: TGTGCCAGCAGTTACTCGATGCGGAACACCGGGGAGCTGTTTTTT.

This clonotype has just a few counts. The J gene is TRBJ2-1, the V gene TRBV7-2, with D uncertain. V shed 3 bases and J shed 7 bases, with 4 bases lying between them. This CDR3 contains 11 residues. Germline V gives CDR1 SGHTA, CDR2 FQGNSA. The CDR3 bases are TGTGCCAGCAGCTTCCGTAATGAGCAGTTCTTC. This encodes CASSFRNEQFF.

The chain has TRBV6-5 and TRBJ1-1, with TRBD1 as a possible D gene (5 bases). The CDR3 runs to 16 residues. The ends were cut back, 1 base at V and 7 bases at J, with 19 bases in the middle. Germline V gene data show CDR1 as MNHEY and CDR2 as SVGAGI. The CDR3 DNA reads TGTGCCAGCAGTTACTACCCGGACGGGGGAGGTGATGAAGCTTTCTTT. It specifies CASSYYPDGGGDEAFF.

The sample holds a few counts of this clonotype. This chain connects TRBV20-1 to TRBJ2-5; unclear D gene. The CDR3 loop spans 11 amino acids. Trimming removed 4 bases at V and 5 bases at J, with 8 bases between. Germline V gene sequence: CDR1 DFQATT, CDR2 SNEGSKA (reference sequence). The CDR3 loop is CSATTWETQYF. The DNA for the CDR3 is TGCAGTGCTACCACCTGGGAGACCCAGTACTTC.

Ten or more counts support this clonotype. The genes are TRBV9 and TRBJ2-3; weak D call: TRBD1 (7 bases). CDR3 length: 16 amino acids. Trimming pared 0 bases from V and 6 bases from J, leaving 17 bases between. Germline CDR1 SGDLS, CDR2 YYNGEE. Here the CDR3 DNA reads TGTGCCAGCAGCGTAGGCAGGGGGGCGAAGGTGGATACGCAGTATTTT. Protein sequence: CASSVGRGAKVDTQYF.

The rearrangement links TRBV5-1 to TRBJ2-2, with 9 bases fitting TRBD2. The CDR3 consists of 16 residues. V was clipped by 4 bases and J by 0 bases; unmatched bases: 4. Per germline, CDR1 SGHRS and CDR2 YFSETQ. The CDR3 region is CASSLIAGANTGELFF. CDR3 DNA: TGCGCCAGCAGCCTAATAGCGGGGGCGAACACCGGGGAGCTGTTTTTT.

The CDR3 loop reads CASLPNQGKGELFF. The CDR3 coding sequence is TGCGCCAGCCTCCCGAACCAGGGAAAGGGGGAGCTGTTTTTT. The gene calls are TRBV4-3 and TRBJ2-2; D perhaps matches TRBD1 (5 bases). Per germline, CDR1 LGHNA and CDR2 YSLEER. This CDR3 region has 14 residues. V lost 8 bases to trimming and J lost 8 bases, with 18 bases between them.

The chain is built from TRBV4-3 and TRBJ1-1; D is possibly TRBD1 (6 bases). Per germline, CDR1 LGHNA and CDR2 YSLEER. This CDR3 is 14 amino acids long. The V gene lost 0 bases and the J gene lost 5 bases, with 10 bases spanning the gap. The CDR3 protein is CASSQEQGWTEAFF. CDR3 nucleotide sequence: TGCGCCAGCAGCCAAGAGCAGGGGTGGACTGAAGCTTTCTTT.

The gene calls are TRBV20-1 and TRBJ2-2, with a tentative D call TRBD2 (6 bases). CDR1 and CDR2 (germline): DFQATT, SNEGSKA (reference sequence). V was cut by 6 bases and J by 0 bases, with 11 bases left in between. The CDR3 loop spans 14 amino acids. CDR3 in DNA: TGCAGTGCCCGGACTAACGCGAACACCGGGGAGCTGTTTTTT. Residues: CSARTNANTGELFF.

The J gene is TRBJ1-6, the V gene TRBV6-5; 7 nucleotides align to TRBD1. The CDR3 consists of 15 residues. The V segment lost 4 bases and the J segment 6 bases; nucleotides outside the gene matches: 6. The V gene's germline CDR1 is MNHEY and CDR2 SVGAGI. The CDR3 is CASSSRQGGNSPLHF. CDR3 DNA sequence: TGTGCCAGCAGTTCCCGACAGGGTGGTAATTCACCCCTCCACTTT.

The chain has TRBV12-3 or TRBV12-4 and TRBJ2-5, with D perhaps matching TRBD1 or TRBD2 (7 bases each). This CDR3 is 13 amino acids long. Trimming stripped 7 bases from V and 4 bases from J, with 13 bases between. Here the CDR3 reads CASKRDSSETQYF. The CDR3 DNA reads TGTGCCAGCAAGCGGGACAGCTCAGAGACCCAGTACTTC.

This clonotype has just one count. J is TRBJ2-1 and V is TRBV12-3 or TRBV12-4, with TRBD2 matching 8 bases. The CDR3 has 15 residues. After removal of 1 base from V and 4 bases from J, the junction contained 3 bases not matched to a gene. CDR3 protein: CASSLDGGEYNEQFF. Here the CDR3 DNA reads TGTGCCAGCAGTTTAGACGGGGGGGAGTACAATGAGCAGTTCTTC.

This clonotype was detected ten times or more. The V and J genes are TRBV4-1 and TRBJ2-2; the D is unclear. This CDR3 has 13 residues. Germline V CDR1 and CDR2: MGHRA, YSYEKL. V gave up 1 base and J gave up 6 bases, with 6 bases separating them. The CDR3 DNA follows: TGCGCCAGCAGCCAAGCCCCGTCCGGGGAGCTGTTTTTT. This translates into CASSQAPSGELFF.

The gene calls are TRBV15 and TRBJ2-7, with D maybe TRBD2 (6 bases). The CDR3 is 14 residues long. The V end lost 3 bases, the J end lost 4 bases, and 13 bases lay between the germline ends. Germline CDR1 LNHNV, CDR2 YYDKDF (reference sequence). This CDR3 reads CATSRGGIGYEQYV. The CDR3 DNA reads TGTGCCACCAGCAGGGGCGGGATAGGATACGAGCAGTACGTC.

The gene calls are TRBV6-2 or TRBV6-3 and TRBJ2-3; TRBD2 matches 7 bases. The CDR3 covers 16 residues. After removal of 2 bases from V and 1 base from J, the junction contained 6 bases not matched to a gene. CDR1 is MNHEY and CDR2 is SVGEGT in the germline V gene. The CDR3 region has the DNA TGTGCCAGCAGTTACGTGTCGGGGGGAGGCACAGATACGCAGTATTTT. It yields the protein CASSYVSGGGTDTQYF.

A few counts support this clonotype. The chain couples TRBV20-1 to TRBJ2-5; D possibly corresponds to TRBD2 (6 bases). CDR1 is DFQATT and CDR2 is SNEGSKA in the germline V gene (reference sequence). This CDR3 comprises 12 residues. V was shortened by 7 bases and J by 9 bases, with 18 bases between the two germline ends. Here the CDR3 DNA reads TGCAGTGGTTGGACACCGGGCGGGGCCCAGTACTTC. Amino acid sequence: CSGWTPGGAQYF.

Remarks on this clonotype: Mismatch with germline at one junction end may stem from a read error. The chain recombines TRBV14 with TRBJ1-2; a weak D match, TRBD1 (5 bases). The CDR3 is 13 amino acids. The V gene's germline CDR1 is SGHDN and CDR2 FVKESK. The CDR3 coding sequence is TGTGCCGGCAGCCTCAGACCCAGGGATGGCTACACCTTC. This encodes CAGSLRPRDGYTF.

This clonotype has more than one count but fewer than ten. V gene TRBV6-6 combines with J gene TRBJ1-2; D gene unclear. This CDR3 region has 12 residues. The germline V gene encodes CDR1 MNHNY and CDR2 SVGAGI (reference sequence). V was pared by 0 bases and J by 8 bases, with 7 bases between. CDR3 in DNA: TGTGCCAGCAGTTACTCGCTTTACGGCTACACCTTC. Encoded protein: CASSYSLYGYTF.